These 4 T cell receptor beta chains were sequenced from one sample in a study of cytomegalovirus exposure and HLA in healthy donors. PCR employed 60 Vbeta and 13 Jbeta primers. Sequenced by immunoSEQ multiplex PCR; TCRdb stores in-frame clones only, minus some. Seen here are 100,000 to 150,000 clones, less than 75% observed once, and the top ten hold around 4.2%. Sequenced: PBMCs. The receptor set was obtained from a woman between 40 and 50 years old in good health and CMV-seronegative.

The CDR3 DNA follows: TGTGCCAGCAGTGAAGGGTCAGGGGTCGAGACCCAGTACTTC. This translates into CASSEGSGVETQYF. The chain employs TRBV25-1 and TRBJ2-5, with D maybe TRBD1 (6 bases). The length of the CDR3 is 14 residues. Germline loops: CDR1 MGHDK, CDR2 SYGVNS. Trimming took 2 bases from V and 5 from J, leaving 12 bases between them.

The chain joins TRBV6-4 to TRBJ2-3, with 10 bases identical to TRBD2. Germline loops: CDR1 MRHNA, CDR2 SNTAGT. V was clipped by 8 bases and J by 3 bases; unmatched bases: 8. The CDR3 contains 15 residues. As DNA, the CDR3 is TGTGCCAGCGCCTCGAGCGGGAGGGCGACAGATACGCAGTATTTT. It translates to CASASSGRATDTQYF.

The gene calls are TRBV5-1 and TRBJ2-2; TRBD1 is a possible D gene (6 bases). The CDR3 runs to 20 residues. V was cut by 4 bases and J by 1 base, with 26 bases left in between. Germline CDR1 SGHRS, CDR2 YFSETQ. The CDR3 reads CASSGRDTRLEYLNTGELFF. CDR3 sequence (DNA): TGCGCCAGCAGCGGCCGGGACACACGACTGGAATACCTGAACACCGGGGAGCTGTTTTTT.

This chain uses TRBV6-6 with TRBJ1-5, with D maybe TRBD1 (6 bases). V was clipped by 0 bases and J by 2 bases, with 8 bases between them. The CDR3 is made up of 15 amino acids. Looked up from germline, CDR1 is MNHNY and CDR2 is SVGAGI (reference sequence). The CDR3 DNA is TGTGCCAGCAGTTACTCGTGGGGGCGCAATCAGCCCCAGCATTTT. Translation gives CASSYSWGRNQPQHF.